Listed here are 28 T cell receptor beta chains from one sample, sequenced in a study of blood T cell repertoires in COVID-19. Assay: immunoSEQ multiplex PCR; the TCRdb copy retains only in-frame clones and omits some. The table records around 140,000 clones, about three quarters of them present only once. Sequencing input: peripheral blood. The receptors originated from a woman aged 55-70 years with acute or convalescent COVID-19.

Only a few counts were recorded for this clone. The chain carries TRBV6-5 and TRBJ2-1, with 9 positions matching TRBD2. The CDR3 covers 14 residues. Germline values: CDR1 MNHEY, CDR2 SVGAGI. V trimming: 6 bases; J trimming: 3 bases; junction bases outside the gene matches: 3. The CDR3 loop is CASRREGRYNEQFF. CDR3 bases: TGTGCCAGCAGGCGGGAGGGCCGCTACAATGAGCAGTTCTTC.

The chain combines TRBV5-1 with TRBJ2-7; 8 bases fit TRBD2. The CDR3 is made up of 16 amino acids. The V gene's germline CDR1 is SGHRS and CDR2 YFSETQ. V lost 0 bases and J lost 1; bases outside the gene matches: 6. CDR3 residues: CASSLEGGLGSYEQYF. In DNA, the CDR3 is TGCGCCAGCAGCTTGGAAGGGGGACTAGGGTCCTACGAGCAGTACTTC.

V is TRBV19 and J is TRBJ1-4; no firm D call. The CDR3 extends over 14 amino acids. V was shortened by 0 bases and J by 6 bases, with 8 bases between the two germline ends. Germline CDR1 is LNHDA and CDR2 is SQIVND (reference sequence). The CDR3, as DNA: TGTGCCAGTAGTATAGATCCTGCAGATGAAAAACTGTTTTTT. Protein sequence: CASSIDPADEKLFF.

V and J are TRBV11-2 and TRBJ2-2; TRBD2 is a possible D gene (6 bases). Trimming left V 2 bases short and J 2 bases short, with 12 bases between. This CDR3 has 16 amino acids. Germline V lookup: CDR1 SGHAT, CDR2 FQNNGV. CDR3 sequence reads: CASSLIGLLNTGELFF. The CDR3 DNA is TGTGCCAGCAGCTTAATTGGACTACTTAACACCGGGGAGCTGTTTTTT.

J is TRBJ1-2 and V is TRBV28; 8 nucleotides match TRBD1. J gave up 4 bases and V 3 bases, and 7 bases lay outside the gene matches. There are 15 residues in the CDR3. Germline V CDR1 and CDR2: MDHEN, SYDVKM. The CDR3: CASSFDRGVGYGYTF. DNA for the CDR3: TGTGCCAGCAGTTTTGACAGGGGCGTTGGCTATGGCTACACCTTC.

This chain uses TRBV11-1 with TRBJ2-7, with 7 bases aligning to TRBD1. This CDR3 is built from 16 residues. Trimming cost V 1 base and J 0 bases; bases outside gene matches: 6. Germline lookup yields CDR1 SGHAT and CDR2 FQDESV (reference sequence). The CDR3 coding sequence is TGTGCCAGCAGCTTAGAAGGGACAGTCCACTCCTACGAGCAGTACTTC. This codes for CASSLEGTVHSYEQYF.

The chain recombines TRBV6-5 with TRBJ1-2; maybe TRBD1 (6 bases). The CDR3 extends over 15 amino acids. The germline V gene encodes CDR1 MNHEY and CDR2 SVGAGI. V was trimmed by 6 bases and J by 1 base, leaving 15 bases between them. The CDR3: CASRARTAINYGYTF. CDR3 sequence (DNA): TGTGCCAGCAGGGCCCGGACAGCGATTAACTATGGCTACACCTTC.

This clone was observed a handful of times. V gene TRBV9 combines with J gene TRBJ2-7; TRBD2 agrees at 11 bases. The CDR3 contains 15 residues. The germline CDR1 and CDR2 sequences are SGDLS and YYNGEE. Trimming took 3 bases from V and 3 from J; bases not matched to a gene: 5. In DNA form, the CDR3 reads TGTGCCAGCAGCGGGGGACTAGCGGAGGGCTACGAGCAGTACTTC. Its translation: CASSGGLAEGYEQYF. Supplemented by reference TRBV9 and TRBJ2-7, the full variable domain reads DSGVTQTPKHLITATGQRVTLRCSPRSGDLSVYWYQQSLDQGLQFLIQYYNGEERAKGNILERFSAQQFPDLHSELNLSSLELGDSALYFCASSGGLAEGYEQYFGPGTRLTVT.

The rearrangement uses TRBV5-1 and TRBJ2-7, with D perhaps matching TRBD2 (5 bases). V was trimmed by 4 bases and J by 0 bases, leaving 14 bases between them. The CDR3 sequence is 15 residues long. The germline CDR1 and CDR2 sequences are SGHRS and YFSETQ. For the CDR3, the DNA is TGCGCCAGCAGCCGTCCTGAGGCGGGCTCCTACGAGCAGTACTTC. Protein product: CASSRPEAGSYEQYF.

J is TRBJ1-2 and V is TRBV12-5; D is possibly TRBD1 (5 bases). This CDR3 comprises 18 residues. V lost 2 bases to trimming and J lost 0 bases, with 19 bases between them. Germline CDR1 LGHNT, CDR2 FRNRAP. The CDR3 protein is CASGLSGGTFRANYGYTF. CDR3 nucleotides: TGTGCTAGTGGTTTGTCGGGGGGAACCTTCCGAGCTAACTATGGCTACACCTTC.

This clone was seen only a few times. The chain uses TRBV10-2 and TRBJ1-5; possibly TRBD1 for D (6 bases). Germline loops: CDR1 WSHSY, CDR2 SAAADI. The CDR3 runs 13 residues. V lost 5 bases, J lost 4 bases, and 9 bases lay in between. CDR3 nucleotide sequence: TGCGCCAGCAGTTGGCAGGGGAATCAGCCCCAGCATTTT. Residues: CASSWQGNQPQHF.

CDR3 nucleotides: TGTGCCAGCTCACCAGGGAGCACCAATGAAAAACTGTTTTTT. This encodes CASSPGSTNEKLFF. The chain uses TRBV18 and TRBJ1-4, with unresolved D. Trimming left V 2 bases short and J 5 bases short, with 9 bases between. Germline V lookup: CDR1 KGHSH, CDR2 LQKENI. The CDR3 consists of 14 residues.

The genes are TRBV18 and TRBJ1-4; weak D call: TRBD1 (6 bases). The CDR3 loop spans 14 amino acids. The V gene's germline CDR1 is KGHSH and CDR2 LQKENI. Trimming removed 3 bases from V and 4 bases from J, with 9 bases in between. CDR3 sequence: CASSPGQFNEKLFF. In DNA, the CDR3 is TGTGCCAGCTCACCTGGACAGTTTAATGAAAAACTGTTTTTT.

The rearrangement links TRBV7-3 to TRBJ2-3; TRBD2 might be the D (5 bases). The V gene lost 1 base and the J gene lost 10 bases, with 12 bases spanning the gap. The CDR3 consists of 13 residues. CDR1 is SGHTA, CDR2 FQGTGA, per germline. The CDR3, as DNA: TGTGCCAGCAGCTTAAACGGGGAAGGAGCGCAGTATTTT. It translates to CASSLNGEGAQYF.

The J gene is TRBJ2-7, the V gene TRBV5-6; D is unresolved. CDR1 and CDR2 from the germline V gene are SGHDT and YYEEEE. The CDR3 is made up of 12 amino acids. V gave up 1 base and J gave up 7 bases, with 9 bases separating them. The DNA of the CDR3 is TGTGCCAGCAGCTTGATTGCGGCAGAGCAGTACTTC. Its protein product is CASSLIAAEQYF.

There are a few counts of this clone. The chain joins TRBV5-1 to TRBJ1-3, with 10 bases identical to TRBD1. The CDR3 runs 14 residues. Trimming took 4 bases from V and 11 from J; bases not matched to a gene: 9. Germline CDR1 is SGHRS and CDR2 is YFSETQ. The CDR3 DNA follows: TGCGCCAGCAGCCACGGGACAGGGGTTCCCGCCATATATTTT. This translates into CASSHGTGVPAIYF. Supplemented by reference TRBV5-1 and TRBJ1-3, the full variable domain reads KAGVTQTPRYLIKTRGQQVTLSCSPISGHRSVSWYQQTPGQGLQFLFEYFSETQRNKGNFPGRFSGRQFSNSRSEMNVSTLELGDSALYLCASSHGTGVPAIYFGEGSWLTVV.

The rearrangement joins TRBV19 to TRBJ1-1; D not certain. The CDR3 extends over 14 amino acids. Germline values: CDR1 LNHDA, CDR2 SQIVND (reference sequence). The V end lost 6 bases, the J end lost 0 bases, and 11 bases lay between the germline ends. CDR3 loop: CASRTTALNTEAFF. DNA of the CDR3: TGTGCCAGTAGGACTACAGCCTTGAACACTGAAGCTTTCTTT.

The V call is TRBV12-5, the J call TRBJ1-4, with D hard to call. The CDR3 sequence is 17 residues long. In germline, CDR1 is LGHNT, CDR2 FRNRAP. V shed 1 base and J shed 4 bases, with 16 bases lying between them. As DNA, the CDR3 is TGTGCTAGTGGTTTGGGAACCGGTGGAACGGGTAATGAAAAACTGTTTTTT. It is translated as CASGLGTGGTGNEKLFF.

This clone occurred once. The chain links TRBV9 to TRBJ1-1; tentatively, D is TRBD1 (5 bases). Germline V gene data show CDR1 as SGDLS and CDR2 as YYNGEE. V gave up 4 bases and J gave up 4 bases, with 11 bases separating them. This CDR3 region has 13 residues. The CDR3: CASSPWGGTEAFF. DNA of the CDR3: TGTGCCAGCAGCCCTTGGGGCGGCACTGAAGCTTTCTTT.

The chain recombines TRBV19 with TRBJ1-2, with D uncertain. Trimming cost V 2 bases and J 8 bases, with 18 bases left between them. Germline V gene sequence: CDR1 LNHDA, CDR2 SQIVND (reference sequence). The CDR3 spans 15 residues. CDR3 protein: CASSIISRELEGYTF. The CDR3 DNA sequence: TGTGCCAGTAGTATAATCTCTCGGGAGTTGGAGGGCTACACCTTC.

The V call is TRBV5-6, the J call TRBJ2-2; the match to TRBD1 covers 7 bases. Germline assignment: CDR1 SGHDT and CDR2 YYEEEE. The J segment lost 7 bases and the V segment lost 3 bases, leaving 3 bases of the junction unmatched. This CDR3 has 13 amino acids. CDR3 loop: CASSSQGYGELFF. The CDR3 DNA reads TGTGCCAGCAGCTCACAGGGGTACGGGGAGCTGTTTTTT.

The V and J genes are TRBV5-4 and TRBJ2-3; no reliable D call. Per the germline V gene, CDR1 is SGHNT and CDR2 is YYREEE (reference sequence). Trimming took off 0 bases at V and 4 bases at J, with 3 bases between the two ends. The CDR3 totals 12 residues. CDR3 coding DNA: TGTGCCAGCAGCTTGGCCGCAGATACGCAGTATTTT. Amino acids: CASSLAADTQYF. Looking up the rest from reference TRBV5-4 and TRBJ2-3 gives the full variable domain: ETGVTQSPTHLIKTRGQQVTLRCSSQSGHNTVSWYQQALGQGPQFIFQYYREEENGRGNFPPRFSGLQFPNYSSELNVNALELDDSALYLCASSLAADTQYFGPGTRLTVL.

Only one count was recorded for this clone. The V gene is TRBV28, the J gene TRBJ2-1; 7 nucleotides line up with TRBD2. Germline CDR1 MDHEN, CDR2 SYDVKM. CDR3 size: 16 residues. After removal of 7 bases from V and 4 bases from J, the junction contained 13 bases not matched to a gene. The CDR3 here is CASKTPLALGYNEQFF. Written as DNA, the CDR3 is TGTGCCAGCAAAACCCCACTAGCGCTGGGATACAATGAGCAGTTCTTC.

The chain combines TRBV4-1 with TRBJ2-1; 10 nucleotides match TRBD2. CDR1 is MGHRA and CDR2 is YSYEKL in the germline V gene. The CDR3 length is 16 residues. Trimming removed 2 bases from V and 9 bases from J; junction bases left unmatched: 10. Here the CDR3 reads CASSQSVGSGRTEQFF. The CDR3 coding sequence is TGCGCCAGCAGCCAATCGGTGGGTAGCGGGAGGACTGAGCAGTTCTTC.

The genes are TRBV4-1 and TRBJ2-7; 7 nucleotides match TRBD2. V shed 4 bases, J shed 2 bases, and the junction held 11 bases outside the gene matches. The CDR3 extends over 16 amino acids. Germline loops: CDR1 MGHRA, CDR2 YSYEKL. The CDR3 protein is CASSPQISGGAYEQYF. For the CDR3, the DNA is TGCGCCAGCAGCCCCCAAATATCGGGAGGAGCCTACGAGCAGTACTTC.

The genes are TRBV27 and TRBJ1-5; tentatively, D is TRBD1 (5 bases). CDR3 length equals 15 residues. Germline V gene lookup returns CDR1 MNHEY and CDR2 SMNVEV (reference sequence). The ends were cut back, 4 bases at V and 0 bases at J, with 10 bases in the middle. The CDR3 DNA follows: TGTGCCAGCAGTTCGACAGTTTATAGCAATCAGCCCCAGCATTTT. This codes for CASSSTVYSNQPQHF.

A word on this clone: A read error may be the cause here, since a much bigger clone is one base away. The V and J genes are TRBV3-1 (or the pseudogene TRBV3-2) and TRBJ1-1; D is perhaps TRBD1 (5 bases). The CDR3 is made up of 13 amino acids. V was shortened by 4 bases and J by 1 base, with 7 bases between the two germline ends. CDR1 is LGHDT and CDR2 is YNNKEL in the germline V gene (reference sequence). DNA for the CDR3: TGTGCCAGCAGCCGCGGACAGAACACTGAAGCTTTCTTT. It is translated as CASSRGQNTEAFF.

This clone was observed a few times. The chain couples TRBV11-2 to TRBJ2-7, with D tentatively TRBD1 (5 bases). This CDR3 region has 12 residues. Deletions cut 1 base from V and 7 bases from J, with 8 bases between. CDR1 is SGHAT and CDR2 is FQNNGV in the germline V gene. Here the CDR3 reads CASSLGGWEQYF. CDR3 DNA: TGTGCCAGCAGCTTAGGGGGCTGGGAGCAGTACTTC.